A single sample is the source of the 2 T cell receptor beta chains below, sequenced in a study of CD8 T cells in Susac syndrome. Reverse transcription of about 0.5 to 1 ug RNA was carried out with random hexamers. TCRdb reprocessed the immunoSEQ multiplex PCR reads via MiXCR and lists one record per CDR3 protein. This table has 130,000 or so distinct CDR3 sequences, roughly 76% appearing once. Source material: CD8+ T cells from PBMCs. The receptors here all came from a human donor with multiple sclerosis.

This clonotype appeared a single time. The rearrangement joins TRBV12-3 or TRBV12-4 to TRBJ2-1; D remains unclear. V lost 4 bases to trimming and J lost 8 bases, with 15 bases between them. CDR3 length equals 14 residues. The CDR3 bases are TGTGCCAGCAGTTCCCCGGGTATATTCGATGAGCAGTTCTTC. Encoded protein: CASSSPGIFDEQFF.

The genes are TRBV5-1 and TRBJ2-5; D is unclear. The CDR3 is made up of 15 amino acids. The V gene lost 3 bases and the J gene lost 5 bases, with 17 bases spanning the gap. The germline V gene has CDR1 SGHRS and CDR2 YFSETQ. The CDR3 reads CASSSDLRTTETQYF. The CDR3, as DNA: TGCGCCAGCAGCTCGGACCTTCGGACCACGGAGACCCAGTACTTC.